Listed below are T cell receptor beta chains from one sample, sequenced in a study of beta chain features in type 1 diabetes. Sequencing was performed with immunoSEQ multiplex PCR; in TCRdb, only in-frame clones are kept and a portion is missing. The sample includes 95,000 to 150,000 clones, roughly 17% seen only once; the top ten take 2% to 3%. Sequenced sample: central memory CD4+ T cells from blood. The receptors were gathered from a man aged 30 to 45 with type 1 diabetes. Both conserved end residues are part of each CDR3. A D gene is named only where the DNA matches it firmly. Clone size is not always given. Where it is, it says once, few, many or a class for expanded clones.

-	TRBV11-3	-	TRBJ2-3	TGTGCCAGCAGCTTAGCCCTAGGAGCGGGCACAGATACGCAGTATTTT	CASSLALGAGTDTQYF
few	TRBV6-5	TRBD1	TRBJ1-6	TGTGCCAGCAGTTATGCCGGGACAGGGAGAAATTCACCCCTCCACTTT	CASSYAGTGRNSPLHF
-	TRBV7-6	-	TRBJ2-2	TGTGCCAGCAGCTTAGAGATTAGCGACAACACCGGGGAGCTGTTTTTT	CASSLEISDNTGELFF
few	TRBV25-1	-	TRBJ1-5	TGTGCCAGCCAGGGGAATAGCAATCAGCCCCAGCATTTT	CASQGNSNQPQHF
-	TRBV6-1	-	TRBJ1-5	TGTGCCAGCAGTGAAGCGCGAATGTCACGCTCCCCTAGCAATCAGCCCCAGCATTTT	CASSEARMSRSPSNQPQHF
few	TRBV7-8	TRBD1	TRBJ1-3	TGTGCCAGCAGCACCATCCTGGACAGGGGGAGAGACACCATATATTTT	CASSTILDRGRDTIYF
few	TRBV5-1	-	TRBJ1-3	TGCGCCAGCAGCGTAACAGGGCCGGGAAACACCATATATTTT	CASSVTGPGNTIYF
few	TRBV5-4	TRBD2	TRBJ2-3	TGTGCCAGCAGCTTAGCGGGGGCGCGCACAGATACGCAGTATTTT	CASSLAGARTDTQYF
few	TRBV7-2	TRBD1	TRBJ1-4	TGTGCCAGCAGCTCAATGACAGGGCCCAATGAAAAACTGTTTTTT	CASSSMTGPNEKLFF
-	TRBV7-9	TRBD1	TRBJ2-7	TGTGCCAGCAGTCTTTACCGGGACAGAGACCACGAGCAGTACTTC	CASSLYRDRDHEQYF
few	TRBV29-1	-	TRBJ1-2	TGCAGCGTGGAACGACCTCGCTCCTATGGCTACACCTTC	CSVERPRSYGYTF
many	TRBV4-2	-	TRBJ2-5	TGTGCCAGCAGCCAAGCAGGGTCTCGGGGGGAGACCCAGTACTTC	CASSQAGSRGETQYF
many	TRBV14	TRBD1	TRBJ2-1	TGTGCCAGCAGCCAAGATCGACAGGGTACCTACAATGAGCAGTTCTTC	CASSQDRQGTYNEQFF
-	TRBV10-2	-	TRBJ1-5	TGCGCCACCGGGGACGGGAATCAGCCCCAGCATTTT	CATGDGNQPQHF
few	TRBV4-2	-	TRBJ1-5	TGTGCCAGCAGCCAAGATCGGAGGAATCAGCCCCAGCATTTT	CASSQDRRNQPQHF
-	TRBV7-9	-	TRBJ2-7	TGTGCCAGCAGCCAAACCGGGCTCGTCAACTTC	CASSQTGLVNF
few	TRBV19	-	TRBJ1-5	TGTGCCAGTAGTATAGTAGTCTTGGCCGGGTATAGCAATCAGCCCCAGCATTTT	CASSIVVLAGYSNQPQHF
few	TRBV20-1	TRBD2	TRBJ2-1	TGCAGTGGGGGGAGGGTTAGTGAGCAGTTCTTC	CSGGRVSEQFF
few	TRBV28	-	TRBJ2-4	TGTGCCAGCAGTTCCCAGGGGGGCGCGAACATTCAGTACTTC	CASSSQGGANIQYF
-	TRBV7-9	-	TRBJ2-7	TGTGCCAGCAGCTTAAGTTCCTACGAGCAGTACTTC	CASSLSSYEQYF
few	TRBV5-1	-	TRBJ2-5	TGCGCCAGCAGCTTGTACGACCTGGAGACCCAGTACTTC	CASSLYDLETQYF
-	TRBV9	-	TRBJ2-3	TGTGCCAGCAGCGTAGGGGACCGATTCGGGGATACGCAGTATTTT	CASSVGDRFGDTQYF
-	TRBV5-1	-	TRBJ1-1	TGCGCCAGCAGCTTGGATGAAGCGAACACTGAAGCTTTCTTT	CASSLDEANTEAFF
few	TRBV10-3	TRBD1	TRBJ2-2	TGTGCCGGCCGGGACAGGACCACCGGGGAGCTGTTTTTT	CAGRDRTTGELFF
-	TRBV7-8	-	TRBJ2-7	TGTGCCAGCAGCCCAGACACCCACGAGCAGTACTTC	CASSPDTHEQYF
-	TRBV2	-	TRBJ2-6	TGTGCCAGCTCCCTCGGGGCCAACGTCCTGACTTTC	CASSLGANVLTF
-	TRBV6-6	-	TRBJ1-5	TGTGCCAGCAGTGACCAGAGTAGGGGGCAGCCCCAGCATTTT	CASSDQSRGQPQHF
-	TRBV30	-	TRBJ1-2	TGTGCCTGCCAACAGGGAAACTATGGCTACACCTTC	CACQQGNYGYTF
-	TRBV30	TRBD1	TRBJ2-2	TGTGCCTGGAGGACAGGGATTAACACCGGGGAGCTGTTTTTT	CAWRTGINTGELFF
-	TRBV19	TRBD1	TRBJ1-6	TGTGCCAGTAACGACAGGGGCCAATCACCCCTCCACTTT	CASNDRGQSPLHF
-	TRBV7-2	-	TRBJ2-1	TGTGCCAGCAGCGCCCACAATGAGCAGTTCTTC	CASSAHNEQFF
-	TRBV7-9	-	TRBJ1-1	TGTGCCAGCAGCTTACTTAACGGGGATGAAGCTTTCTTT	CASSLLNGDEAFF
few	TRBV6-5	-	TRBJ2-4	TGTGCCAGCAGCGATACAGGGCTCGAAAACATTCAGTACTTC	CASSDTGLENIQYF
few	TRBV2	-	TRBJ2-5	TGTGCCAGCAGTGCCCGAGGACACTCGCAAGAGACCCAGTACTTC	CASSARGHSQETQYF
-	TRBV11-2	-	TRBJ2-2	TGTGCCAGCAGCATAATTAGGGGGAGACGGTTCACCGGGGAGCTGTTTTTT	CASSIIRGRRFTGELFF
-	TRBV4-3	TRBD1	TRBJ1-6	TGCGCCAGCAGCCCTAGACAGGGTGGTAATTCACCCCTCCACTTT	CASSPRQGGNSPLHF
few	TRBV7-2	-	TRBJ2-2	TGTGCCAGCAGCCTACTAGGGGCAGCGAACACCGGGGAGCTGTTTTTT	CASSLLGAANTGELFF
few	TRBV4-3	-	TRBJ2-1	TGCGCCAGCAGCCAAGAGGCGGGGCGCTACAATGAGCAGTTCTTC	CASSQEAGRYNEQFF
-	TRBV6-1	TRBD2	TRBJ2-3	TGTGCCAGCACTGGAGTGGGGGGGAGCACAGATACGCAGTATTTT	CASTGVGGSTDTQYF
-	TRBV7-2	-	TRBJ2-1	TGTGCCAGCAGTCAGAGCTCCTACAATGAGCAGTTCTTC	CASSQSSYNEQFF
few	TRBV7-2	-	TRBJ2-1	TGTGCCAGCAGCCAATGGGAACAGTTCTTC	CASSQWEQFF
-	TRBV5-1	TRBD1	TRBJ1-6	TGCGCCAGCAGCTTGGGACAGGGATCACCCCTCCACTTT	CASSLGQGSPLHF
few	TRBV28	-	TRBJ2-3	TGTGCCAGCAGTTTTAGGGCTGCAGATACGCAGTATTTT	CASSFRAADTQYF
-	TRBV10-3	-	TRBJ2-2	TGTGCCATCAGTGAGTCTTCAGCGCACACCGGGGAGCTGTTTTTT	CAISESSAHTGELFF
many	TRBV30	-	TRBJ1-2	TGTGCCTGGAGCCCCGGGACGTGGTATGGCTACACCTTC	CAWSPGTWYGYTF
-	TRBV19	-	TRBJ1-2	TGTGCCAGTAGTTCCCCCAGGGGTGACTATGGCTACACCTTC	CASSSPRGDYGYTF
many	TRBV7-2	-	TRBJ2-5	TGTGCCAGCAGCCCTTGGACTGAAGAGACCCAGTACTTC	CASSPWTEETQYF
many	TRBV14	-	TRBJ2-3	TGTGCCAGCAGCCTCTCCCGAGGGGGTCGGGCAGATACGCAGTATTTT	CASSLSRGGRADTQYF
few	TRBV7-2	-	TRBJ1-6	TGTGCCAGCAGCTTAGTTGGGACAAATAATTCACCCCTCCACTTT	CASSLVGTNNSPLHF
many	TRBV25-1	TRBD1	TRBJ2-7	TGTGCCAGCAAAGGACAGGGGGTGTTCTACGAGCAGTACTTC	CASKGQGVFYEQYF
-	TRBV28	-	TRBJ1-4	TGTGCCAGCAGCGAACACTACACTAATGAAAAACTGTTTTTT	CASSEHYTNEKLFF
-	TRBV6-5	-	TRBJ2-4	TGTGCCAGCAAGAACAGGGCAATAAACATTCAGTACTTC	CASKNRAINIQYF
few	TRBV25-1	TRBD1	TRBJ1-6	TGTGCCAGCAGTGCGCGACAGGGACGTAATTCACCCCTCCACTTT	CASSARQGRNSPLHF
-	TRBV29-1	-	TRBJ2-5	TGCAGCGTTGCGCCCCACCCCGGTGAGACCCAGTACTTC	CSVAPHPGETQYF
-	TRBV6-5	TRBD1	TRBJ1-2	TGTGCCAGCAGTAAGCCGGGACAGGGTTCTGGAGGCTACACCTTC	CASSKPGQGSGGYTF
-	TRBV13	-	TRBJ2-7	TGTGCCAGCAGCTTAAGGAGAGGAACCTACGAGCAGTACTTC	CASSLRRGTYEQYF
few	TRBV4-1	-	TRBJ2-5	TGCGCCAGCAGCCAAGCTAATACGTACCAAGAGACCCAGTACTTC	CASSQANTYQETQYF